Below, 31 T cell receptor beta chains from the same sample are listed, as sequenced in a study of T-cell memory formation after mild COVID-19. TCRdb passed the 5' RACE reads through MiXCR, listing each CDR3 protein once. The sample holds fewer than 400,000 distinct CDR3 sequences, approximately 15% seen once. The sample consisted of PBMCs or a T cell subset sorted from them (not recorded which). The receptors derive from a man younger than 30 who had mild COVID-19 (a few samples of this study predate the infection). Cell type and time point are not known.

The genes are TRBV2 and TRBJ2-7; 9 bases agree with TRBD1. Germline-derived CDR1 and CDR2 are SNHLY and FYNNEI. Trimming took 6 bases from V and 3 from J; bases not matched to a gene: 6. The CDR3 totals 14 residues. CDR3 loop: CASSPGTGYYEQYV. CDR3 coding DNA: TGTGCCAGCAGCCCCGGGACAGGGTACTACGAGCAGTACGTC.

This clonotype was found a few times. This sequence joins TRBV12-3 or TRBV12-4 and TRBJ1-4; maybe TRBD1 (5 bases). The V end lost 4 bases, the J end lost 5 bases, and 17 bases lay between the germline ends. This CDR3 spans 16 amino acids. CDR3 bases: TGTGCCAGCAGTTATACCAGGGCAATGGAGAATGAAAAACTGTTTTTT. It encodes CASSYTRAMENEKLFF.

The chain has TRBV7-9 and TRBJ2-5; a possible D gene is TRBD1 (6 bases). V lost 5 bases and J 2 bases, leaving 12 bases between the germline ends. This CDR3 contains 14 residues. Germline CDR1 and CDR2: SEHNR and FQNEAQ (reference sequence). CDR3 in amino acids: CASSTYRVQETQYF. The CDR3 DNA follows: TGTGCCAGCAGCACATACAGGGTGCAAGAGACCCAGTACTTC.

This clonotype occurred a few times. The gene calls are TRBV12-3 or TRBV12-4 and TRBJ2-1; TRBD2 matches at 14 bases. The CDR3 spans 15 residues. Trimming at V came to 6 bases and at J to 9 bases, leaving 7 bases not matched to a gene. DNA of the CDR3: TGTGCCAGCAGCTCGACTAGCGGGGGGGCACGTGAGCAGTTCTTC. Protein product: CASSSTSGGAREQFF.

This sequence joins TRBV28 and TRBJ2-7, with D perhaps matching TRBD1 (5 bases). CDR1 is MDHEN, CDR2 SYDVKM, per germline. This CDR3 contains 12 residues. Trimming removed 4 bases at V and 5 bases at J, with 9 bases between. The CDR3 sequence: CASSSSGHEQYV. The CDR3 DNA is TGTGCCAGCAGTTCATCAGGGCACGAGCAGTACGTC.

The chain combines TRBV6-2 or TRBV6-3 with TRBJ2-7; tentatively, D is TRBD1 (7 bases). The V gene's germline CDR1 is MNHEY and CDR2 SVGEGT. This CDR3 comprises 13 residues. V lost 2 bases and J lost 6, with 11 bases in between. CDR3 in DNA: TGTGCCAGCAGTTACCGACAGGGAGGCGAGCAGTACTTC. Translating it yields CASSYRQGGEQYF.

V is TRBV24-1 and J is TRBJ1-2; weak D call: TRBD1 (5 bases). The CDR3 runs to 12 residues. V was clipped by 6 bases and J by 6 bases, with 10 bases between them. CDR1 and CDR2 from the germline V gene are KGHDR and SFDVKD. The CDR3 nucleotides are TGTGCCACCAGTCAGGGAAACCATGGCTACACCTTC. This sequence encodes CATSQGNHGYTF.

The chain employs TRBV7-2 and TRBJ2-7; TRBD2 matches at 10 bases. The CDR3 consists of 14 residues. CDR1 SGHTA and CDR2 FQGNSA come from the germline V gene. J lost 2 bases, V lost 5 bases, and 3 bases had no gene match. CDR3 coding DNA: TGTGCCAGCAGCATTAGCGGGGGGACCTACGAGCAGTACTTC. Its protein product is CASSISGGTYEQYF.

This clonotype appeared a few times. The chain links TRBV3-1 to TRBJ1-2, with TRBD1 as a possible D gene (5 bases). CDR1 is LGHDT, CDR2 YNNKEL, per germline (reference sequence). This CDR3 contains 14 residues. Deletions cut 1 base from V and 8 bases from J, with 14 bases between. CDR3 residues: CASSQGQGPEGYTF. In DNA, the CDR3 is TGTGCCAGCAGCCAAGGTCAGGGTCCGGAAGGCTACACCTTC. The variable domain in full, completed from reference TRBV3-1 and TRBJ1-2, reads DTAVSQTPKYLVTQMGNDKSIKCEQNLGHDTMYWYKQDSKKFLKIMFSYNNKELIINETVPNRFSPKSPDKAHLNLHINSLELGDSAVYFCASSQGQGPEGYTFGSGTRLTVV.

The chain carries TRBV4-2 and TRBJ2-3; D unresolved. V was shortened by 0 bases and J by 11 bases, with 24 bases between the two germline ends. Germline loops: CDR1 LGHNA, CDR2 YNFKEQ. The CDR3 sequence is 17 residues long. This CDR3 reads CASSQDLLNPMEVKQYF. The DNA of the CDR3 is TGTGCCAGCAGCCAAGATTTACTAAACCCAATGGAAGTTAAGCAGTATTTT.

This chain links TRBV7-6 with TRBJ1-5; a possible D gene is TRBD1 (5 bases). The germline V and J ends were trimmed by 8 bases and 6 bases, with 14 bases remaining between them. Germline CDR1 reads SGHVS; CDR2 reads FNYEAQ. The CDR3 is made up of 13 amino acids. The CDR3, as DNA: TGTGCCAGCGGGACTGGTCAGGGTCAGCCCCAGCATTTT. The encoded protein is CASGTGQGQPQHF. The entire variable domain, with the rest obtained from reference TRBV7-6 and TRBJ1-5, is as follows: GAGVSQSPRYKVTKRGQDVALRCDPISGHVSLYWYRQALGQGPEFLTYFNYEAQQDKSGLPNDRFSAERPEGSISTLTIQRTEQRDSAMYRCASGTGQGQPQHFGDGTRLSIL.

There are a few counts of this clonotype. The chain combines TRBV12-3 or TRBV12-4 with TRBJ1-2, with 12 nucleotides matching TRBD1. V was pared by 6 bases and J by 4 bases, with 6 bases of the junction left unmatched. The CDR3 runs 15 residues. CDR3 amino acids: CASRQGQGAVYGYTF. The DNA of the CDR3 is TGTGCCAGCAGACAGGGACAGGGGGCAGTCTATGGCTACACCTTC.

In this sample, this clonotype turned up a few times. The chain links TRBV6-2 or TRBV6-3 to TRBJ1-5, with unresolved D. Germline V CDR1 and CDR2: MNHEY, SVGEGT. The CDR3 is made up of 14 amino acids. V lost 6 bases to trimming and J lost 7 bases, with 16 bases between them. The CDR3 DNA reads TGTGCCAGCAGCTTGGGAGAATTCGTACAGCCCCAGCATTTT. Protein product: CASSLGEFVQPQHF.

The genes are TRBV7-2 and TRBJ1-5, with a possible D match to TRBD1 (5 bases). Germline-derived CDR1 and CDR2 are SGHTA and FQGNSA. Trimming cost V 4 bases and J 4 bases, with 11 bases left between them. The CDR3 sequence is 14 residues long. The CDR3, as DNA: TGTGCCAGCAGCTCCCGACAGCCTAATCAGCCCCAGCATTTT. Amino acids: CASSSRQPNQPQHF.

This clonotype has more than one count but fewer than ten. The chain has TRBV6-5 and TRBJ2-7; D remains ambiguous. The V gene's germline CDR1 is MNHEY and CDR2 SVGAGI. V was trimmed by 2 bases and J by 0 bases, leaving 11 bases between them. This CDR3 has 15 amino acids. In nucleotides, the CDR3 is TGTGCCAGCAGTTACCGGGCCAGCCACTCCTACGAGCAGTACGTC. Its translation: CASSYRASHSYEQYV.

The rearrangement uses TRBV7-9 and TRBJ2-4, with 9 bases lining up with TRBD2. V shed 5 bases, J shed 8 bases, and the junction held 10 bases outside the gene matches. Germline-derived CDR1 and CDR2 are SEHNR and FQNEAQ (reference sequence). This CDR3 region has 15 residues. The CDR3 loop is CASSPTSGRGHIQYF. The CDR3 DNA reads TGTGCCAGCAGCCCGACTAGCGGCCGAGGTCACATTCAGTACTTC.

This sequence joins TRBV2 and TRBJ2-1; 10 nucleotides match TRBD1. Germline CDR1 reads SNHLY; CDR2 reads FYNNEI. J gave up 8 bases and V 3 bases, and 4 bases lay outside the gene matches. The CDR3 consists of 14 residues. CDR3 DNA sequence: TGTGCCAGCAGTGAGCAGGGACAGGGGTATGAGCAGTTCTTC. Its translation is CASSEQGQGYEQFF.

This sequence joins TRBV6-6 and TRBJ2-5; TRBD2 matches 12 bases. Germline V gives CDR1 MNHNY, CDR2 SVGAGI (reference sequence). The V gene end was trimmed by 4 bases and the J gene end by 9 bases; junction bases not matched to a gene: 9. The CDR3 runs 15 residues. This CDR3 is CASSSSRLAGAAQYF. For the CDR3, the DNA is TGTGCCAGCAGTTCCTCTCGACTAGCGGGGGCGGCCCAGTACTTC.

V and J are TRBV5-1 and TRBJ2-3; 11 nucleotides match TRBD2. Germline loops: CDR1 SGHRS, CDR2 YFSETQ. The CDR3 contains 17 residues. V trimming: 2 bases; J trimming: 3 bases; junction bases outside the gene matches: 8. CDR3 DNA sequence: TGCGCCAGCAGCTTCTTAGCGGGGGGGCCGAGTACAGATACGCAGTATTTT. This gives the protein CASSFLAGGPSTDTQYF. The complete variable domain, with remaining parts taken from reference TRBV5-1 and TRBJ2-3, reads KAGVTQTPRYLIKTRGQQVTLSCSPISGHRSVSWYQQTPGQGLQFLFEYFSETQRNKGNFPGRFSGRQFSNSRSEMNVSTLELGDSALYLCASSFLAGGPSTDTQYFGPGTRLTVL.

The V and J genes are TRBV7-8 and TRBJ2-7, with 8 bases identical to TRBD1. Germline V lookup: CDR1 SGHVS, CDR2 FQNEAQ. J was trimmed by 13 bases and V by 6 bases; bases with no gene match: 11. CDR3 length: 12 residues. CDR3 sequence (DNA): TGTGCCAGCAGGGGGATCTGGGACAGGTTTTACTTC. Its translation: CASRGIWDRFYF.

Many counts were recorded for this clonotype. The chain recombines TRBV9 with TRBJ2-5, with 8 bases fitting TRBD1. CDR1 SGDLS and CDR2 YYNGEE come from the germline V gene. The CDR3 spans 13 residues. V gave up 3 bases and J gave up 4 bases; unmatched junction bases: 2. CDR3 in DNA: TGTGCCAGCAGCGGGACAGGGCGAGAGACCCAGTACTTC. This sequence encodes CASSGTGRETQYF.

In its sample, this clonotype was seen many times. The chain combines TRBV15 with TRBJ2-1; 12 bases agree with TRBD2. The CDR3 loop spans 17 amino acids. The ends lost 5 bases at V and 10 bases at J; junction bases unmatched: 15. CDR1 is LNHNV and CDR2 is YYDKDF in the germline V gene (reference sequence). The CDR3 region is CATSGGLAGRSNSEQFF. The CDR3 DNA follows: TGTGCCACCAGCGGCGGACTAGCGGGGAGATCCAATAGCGAGCAGTTCTTC.

This clonotype was seen a few times. The chain couples TRBV20-1 to TRBJ2-3; 11 bases agree with TRBD2. Germline trimming cut 3 bases from V and 1 base from J; bases unmatched to any gene: 6. The CDR3 loop spans 16 amino acids. Looked up from germline, CDR1 is DFQATT and CDR2 is SNEGSKA (reference sequence). CDR3 loop: CSASGLAGGRTDTQYF. DNA of the CDR3: TGCAGTGCTAGCGGTCTAGCGGGGGGCCGCACAGATACGCAGTATTTT.

The chain is built from TRBV28 and TRBJ2-7; unclear D gene. V lost 4 bases and J lost 4, with 14 bases in between. The germline CDR1 and CDR2 sequences are MDHEN and SYDVKM. The CDR3 totals 14 residues. The CDR3 DNA sequence: TGTGCCAGCAGTTCATACTTCCAGGATTACGAGCAGTACGTC. Translated: CASSSYFQDYEQYV.

This clonotype showed up many times. The chain is built from TRBV7-3 and TRBJ2-5, with 8 bases aligning to TRBD2. With 5 bases clipped from V and 5 bases from J, the junction kept 13 bases outside the gene matches. The CDR3 totals 16 residues. Germline CDR1 is SGHTA and CDR2 is FQGTGA. For the CDR3, the DNA is TGTGCCAGCAGCGCCACTTCTACGGGGGGGGCTGAGACCCAGTACTTC. Its translation is CASSATSTGGAETQYF.

The rearrangement uses TRBV19 and TRBJ2-6; D gene unclear. Germline V lookup: CDR1 LNHDA, CDR2 SQIVND (reference sequence). There are 14 residues in the CDR3. Trimming shortened V by 9 bases and J by 0 bases, and 9 bases separated the two germline ends. The CDR3 is CASRRTSGANVLTF. Written as DNA, the CDR3 is TGTGCCAGCCGTAGGACCTCTGGGGCCAACGTCCTGACTTTC.

This chain connects TRBV7-2 to TRBJ2-2; D gene unclear. V gave up 5 bases and J gave up 1 base, with 14 bases separating them. In germline, CDR1 is SGHTA, CDR2 FQGNSA. CDR3 length: 16 residues. CDR3 sequence reads: CASSPQALVNTGELFF. CDR3 DNA: TGTGCCAGCAGCCCCCAAGCACTGGTGAACACCGGGGAGCTGTTTTTT.

This clonotype has a handful of counts. The rearrangement links TRBV9 to TRBJ2-7; the D gene is possibly TRBD2 (5 bases). This CDR3 has 14 amino acids. The germline gives CDR1 SGDLS, CDR2 YYNGEE. V was pared by 4 bases and J by 2 bases, with 13 bases between. Here the CDR3 DNA reads TGTGCCAGCAGCCCTAGCCTGGGTCCCTACGAGCAGTACGTC. This translates into CASSPSLGPYEQYV.

There are a few counts of this clonotype. The chain carries TRBV18 and TRBJ2-7; 8 bases match TRBD1. V was pared by 5 bases and J by 2 bases, with 2 bases of the junction left unmatched. CDR3 length equals 13 residues. Germline V gene sequence: CDR1 KGHSH, CDR2 LQKENI. The chain's CDR3 is CASSRQGTYEQYV. DNA for the CDR3: TGTGCCAGCTCAAGACAGGGGACCTACGAGCAGTACGTC.

This clonotype was counted between two and nine times. CDR3 in DNA: TGCAGCGTTGAAGTCAGCGGGGGGACTGAAGCTTTCTTT. Residues: CSVEVSGGTEAFF. V usage is TRBV29-1 and J usage is TRBJ1-1; possibly TRBD1 for D (5 bases). Germline-derived CDR1 and CDR2 are SQVTM and ANQGSEA. The CDR3 length is 13 residues. V was trimmed by 1 base and J by 5 bases, leaving 11 bases between them.

This clonotype was seen a handful of times. This sequence joins TRBV3-1 and TRBJ2-3, with 8 positions matching TRBD2. Trimming cost V 4 bases and J 5 bases; bases outside gene matches: 8. CDR3 size: 15 residues. Germline V gene lookup returns CDR1 LGHDT and CDR2 YNNKEL (reference sequence). CDR3 sequence: CASSLRGTRRDTQYF. The CDR3 region has the DNA TGTGCCAGCAGCCTCCGAGGGACTAGAAGAGATACGCAGTATTTT.